This passage covers 30 T cell receptor beta chains from one sample sequenced in a study of blood T cell repertoires in COVID-19 (dated by TCRdb to between 2020 and 2021). Library generation was performed with the immunoSEQ multiplex PCR assay. TCRdb limited this immuneACCESS table to in-frame rearrangements with V and J called. A share of clones is missing; checked studies link under half to unresolved V genes, and the rest is unexplained. Recorded for this sample are about 360,000 clones; 75% to 90% of them occurred a single time. The ten biggest clones cover 7% to 7.5% of the sample. The sample was peripheral blood. The receptors stem from a woman aged 60-75 years with COVID-19, enrolled during active disease.

The sample holds a few counts of this clone. In nucleotides, the CDR3 is TGTGCCAGCAGCTTTGAAGGACTAGTTTCCGGGGAGCTGTTTTTT. Protein: CASSFEGLVSGELFF. The chain couples TRBV7-9 to TRBJ2-2; 7 bases fit TRBD2. V trimming: 3 bases; J trimming: 6 bases; junction bases outside the gene matches: 7. The CDR3 contains 15 residues. The V gene's germline CDR1 is SEHNR and CDR2 FQNEAQ (reference sequence).

The chain is built from TRBV7-9 and TRBJ1-4, with 7 bases matching TRBD1. The V and J ends lost 3 bases and 5 bases, in that order; junction bases with no gene match: 3. CDR3 size: 14 residues. The V gene's germline CDR1 is SEHNR and CDR2 FQNEAQ (reference sequence). CDR3 coding DNA: TGTGCCAGCAGCTTCCTGACAGGGAATGAAAAACTGTTTTTT. It encodes CASSFLTGNEKLFF.

This rearrangement joins TRBV9 to TRBJ1-5, with D hard to call. Germline V CDR1 and CDR2: SGDLS, YYNGEE. The CDR3 spans 15 residues. V was shortened by 0 bases and J by 4 bases, with 11 bases between the two germline ends. CDR3 nucleotide sequence: TGTGCCAGCAGCGTAGCAGGAGAGGGTAATCAGCCCCAGCATTTT. It encodes CASSVAGEGNQPQHF. The full variable domain, in which reference TRBV9 and TRBJ1-5 provide the parts outside the CDR3, is DSGVTQTPKHLITATGQRVTLRCSPRSGDLSVYWYQQSLDQGLQFLIQYYNGEERAKGNILERFSAQQFPDLHSELNLSSLELGDSALYFCASSVAGEGNQPQHFGDGTRLSIL.

The chain links TRBV19 to TRBJ1-5, with 9 bases matching TRBD1. Germline V gene sequence: CDR1 LNHDA, CDR2 SQIVND (reference sequence). The CDR3 has 17 residues. The J segment lost 0 bases and the V segment lost 5 bases, leaving 8 bases of the junction unmatched. The CDR3 is CASSPTGGLGSNQPQHF. The CDR3 coding sequence is TGTGCCAGTAGTCCTACAGGGGGCCTTGGTAGCAATCAGCCCCAGCATTTT.

The chain employs TRBV5-1 and TRBJ2-7, with 7 bases matching TRBD2. There are 13 residues in the CDR3. V trimming: 7 bases; J trimming: 6 bases; junction bases outside the gene matches: 10. CDR1 and CDR2 from the germline V gene are SGHRS and YFSETQ. The CDR3 DNA reads TGCGCCAGCGTGAGACCCGGGGAGGGCGAGCAGTACTTC. Translating gives CASVRPGEGEQYF.

This rearrangement joins TRBV5-4 to TRBJ2-7; the D gene is possibly TRBD1 (6 bases). The CDR3 runs to 14 residues. Looked up from germline, CDR1 is SGHNT and CDR2 is YYREEE (reference sequence). The ends were cut back, 4 bases at V and 3 bases at J, with 14 bases in the middle. This chain's CDR3 is CASSPGAGVYEQYF. The CDR3 bases are TGTGCCAGCAGCCCGGGTGCAGGGGTCTACGAGCAGTACTTC.

The chain links TRBV13 to TRBJ1-5, with TRBD1 as a possible D gene (5 bases). The germline CDR1 and CDR2 sequences are PRHDT and FYEKMQ (reference sequence). The CDR3 is 17 amino acids. Trimming removed 4 bases from V and 0 bases from J, with 16 bases in between. The CDR3 protein is CASSSGLRGNSNQPQHF. CDR3 sequence (DNA): TGTGCCAGCAGCTCGGGACTTAGAGGAAATAGCAATCAGCCCCAGCATTTT.

The chain employs TRBV7-3 and TRBJ2-1; D gene unclear. V lost 5 bases, J lost 0 bases, and 14 bases lay in between. Germline V gene lookup returns CDR1 SGHTA and CDR2 FQGTGA. The CDR3 sequence is 16 residues long. This CDR3 reads CASSPHPSSSYNEQFF. The DNA for the CDR3 is TGTGCCAGCAGCCCCCATCCATCCAGCTCCTACAATGAGCAGTTCTTC.

V usage is TRBV9 and J usage is TRBJ1-5; 8 nucleotides line up with TRBD1. V trimming: 0 bases; J trimming: 2 bases; junction bases outside the gene matches: 4. Germline lookup yields CDR1 SGDLS and CDR2 YYNGEE. The CDR3 sequence is 16 residues long. The CDR3 nucleotides are TGTGCCAGCAGCGTAGGGACAGGGCAGGGCAATCAGCCCCAGCATTTT. Amino acid sequence: CASSVGTGQGNQPQHF.

The chain is built from TRBV5-4 and TRBJ2-5, with 8 bases identical to TRBD2. CDR1 and CDR2 (germline): SGHNT, YYREEE (reference sequence). The CDR3 length is 15 residues. The trim removed 2 bases at V and 5 bases at J, leaving 8 bases unmatched. The CDR3 DNA is TGTGCCAGCAGCTTTGGCAGCGGGGGTGCGGAGACCCAGTACTTC. Amino acids: CASSFGSGGAETQYF.

The chain employs TRBV5-1 and TRBJ2-7, with TRBD2 matching 14 bases. V shed 9 bases and J 6 bases; nucleotides not matched to a gene: 5. Germline-derived CDR1 and CDR2 are SGHRS and YFSETQ. CDR3 length: 13 amino acids. The CDR3 DNA sequence: TGCGCCACCCGACTAGCGGGGGGGCCCGAGCAGTACTTC. As protein: CATRLAGGPEQYF. Together with reference TRBV5-1 and TRBJ2-7, the CDR3 gives the full variable domain: KAGVTQTPRYLIKTRGQQVTLSCSPISGHRSVSWYQQTPGQGLQFLFEYFSETQRNKGNFPGRFSGRQFSNSRSEMNVSTLELGDSALYLCATRLAGGPEQYFGPGTRLTVT.

This rearrangement joins TRBV7-3 to TRBJ1-2, with D perhaps TRBD1 (6 bases). V was pared by 5 bases and J by 4 bases, with 17 bases between. This CDR3 region has 15 residues. Germline loops: CDR1 SGHTA, CDR2 FQGTGA. In nucleotides, the CDR3 is TGTGCCAGCAGCATCGGACAGCCACAAAGCTATGGCTACACCTTC. Its translation is CASSIGQPQSYGYTF.

This rearrangement joins TRBV13 to TRBJ2-1; TRBD2 aligns across 7 bases. CDR1 is PRHDT and CDR2 is FYEKMQ in the germline V gene (reference sequence). Trimming at V came to 0 bases and at J to 8 bases, leaving 4 bases not matched to a gene. There are 14 residues in the CDR3. The CDR3 coding sequence is TGTGCCAGCAGCTTAGGGCAGGGAGGGTATGAGCAGTTCTTC. Translation gives CASSLGQGGYEQFF.

This clone was recorded a few times. This chain links TRBV19 with TRBJ1-1, with no clear D. The CDR3 runs 13 residues. Germline V gene data show CDR1 as LNHDA and CDR2 as SQIVND (reference sequence). Trimming removed 3 bases from V and 5 bases from J, with 10 bases in between. The CDR3 sequence is CASSMNRGTEAFF. The DNA of the CDR3 is TGTGCCAGTAGTATGAATAGAGGGACTGAAGCTTTCTTT.

The rearrangement uses TRBV7-2 and TRBJ1-1; a possible D gene is TRBD1 (5 bases). This CDR3 is 14 amino acids long. Trimming cost V 4 bases and J 1 base, with 10 bases left between them. Germline V gene lookup returns CDR1 SGHTA and CDR2 FQGNSA. CDR3 DNA sequence: TGTGCCAGCAGCTGGATAAGGGGGAACACTGAAGCTTTCTTT. Translating it yields CASSWIRGNTEAFF.

The V and J genes are TRBV7-9 and TRBJ1-1; D is perhaps TRBD1 (5 bases). Per germline, CDR1 SEHNR and CDR2 FQNEAQ (reference sequence). The CDR3 is 19 amino acids. V was cut by 5 bases and J by 0 bases, with 25 bases left in between. CDR3 nucleotides: TGTGCCAGCAGCCAGCCTTCAATACGGGGGAATGTCATGAACACTGAAGCTTTCTTT. Residues: CASSQPSIRGNVMNTEAFF. The complete variable domain, with remaining parts taken from reference TRBV7-9 and TRBJ1-1, reads DTGVSQNPRHKITKRGQNVTFRCDPISEHNRLYWYRQTLGQGPEFLTYFQNEAQLEKSRLLSDRFSAERPKGSFSTLEIQRTEQGDSAMYLCASSQPSIRGNVMNTEAFFGQGTRLTVV.

This sequence joins TRBV5-1 and TRBJ2-5; 8 bases map to TRBD1. From germline, CDR1 is SGHRS and CDR2 YFSETQ. Unmatched junction bases numbered 3, after V lost 4 bases and J lost 4 bases. The CDR3 totals 13 residues. CDR3 DNA sequence: TGCGCCAGCAGCCCAGGGGGCTTAGAGACCCAGTACTTC. The encoded protein is CASSPGGLETQYF.

This clone was detected only once. The chain couples TRBV28 to TRBJ1-2; TRBD1 matches 9 bases. This CDR3 is 15 amino acids long. CDR1 is MDHEN, CDR2 SYDVKM, per germline. J gave up 6 bases and V 5 bases, and 10 bases lay outside the gene matches. The CDR3 DNA sequence: TGTGCCAGCAGTCCAGTGTGGGACAGGGTTAATGGCTACACCTTC. This encodes CASSPVWDRVNGYTF.

A single count supports this clone. The chain links TRBV7-3 to TRBJ2-5; 9 bases are a match to TRBD2. CDR1 and CDR2 from the germline V gene are SGHTA and FQGTGA. The junction had 15 bases not matched to a gene; V was cut back by 5 bases and J by 5 bases. The CDR3 length is 17 residues. CDR3 DNA: TGTGCCAGCAGCGCAAGGGGGGGACTAGCCTCCAGGGAGACCCAGTACTTC. Residues: CASSARGGLASRETQYF.

The J gene is TRBJ1-1, the V gene TRBV30; D uncertain. The V gene lost 0 bases and the J gene lost 10 bases, with 12 bases spanning the gap. The CDR3 totals 12 residues. Germline V gene data show CDR1 as GTSNPN and CDR2 as SVGIG (reference sequence). The CDR3 coding sequence is TGTGCCTGGAGTGTACAAGGGAGCGGAGCTTTCTTT. Translated, it gives CAWSVQGSGAFF. Filled out from reference TRBV30 and TRBJ1-1, the complete variable domain reads SQTIHQWPATLVQPVGSPLSLECTVEGTSNPNLYWYRQAAGRGLQLLFYSVGIGQISSEVPQNLSASRPQDRQFILSSKKLLLSDSGFYLCAWSVQGSGAFFGQGTRLTVV.

The chain combines TRBV2 with TRBJ2-5; 11 bases are a match to TRBD2. Germline trimming cut 6 bases from V and 5 bases from J; bases unmatched to any gene: 5. Germline V CDR1 and CDR2: SNHLY, FYNNEI. This CDR3 spans 14 amino acids. The CDR3 loop reads CASRDTSGGETQYF. CDR3 coding DNA: TGTGCCAGCAGGGACACTAGCGGGGGTGAGACCCAGTACTTC.

This clone showed up just once. The V and J genes are TRBV5-4 and TRBJ2-4; 8 bases map to TRBD2. This CDR3 contains 16 residues. The germline CDR1 and CDR2 sequences are SGHNT and YYREEE (reference sequence). J was trimmed by 2 bases and V by 0 bases; bases with no gene match: 4. CDR3 amino acids: CASSLDGGASKNIQYF. The CDR3, as DNA: TGTGCCAGCAGCTTGGACGGGGGGGCCTCCAAAAACATTCAGTACTTC.

J is TRBJ2-1 and V is TRBV20-1; the D is unclear. This CDR3 contains 11 residues. From germline, CDR1 is DFQATT and CDR2 SNEGSKA (reference sequence). Trimming left V 4 bases short and J 7 bases short, with 8 bases between. CDR3 sequence reads: CSATSSNEQFF. The CDR3 DNA follows: TGCAGTGCTACCTCCTCGAATGAGCAGTTCTTC.

This clone was detected only once. The chain is built from TRBV11-3 and TRBJ2-7, with 12 bases matching TRBD2. Germline V gene data show CDR1 as SGHNT and CDR2 as YENEEA. CDR3 length: 18 amino acids. J lost 3 bases, V lost 5 bases, and 14 bases had no gene match. In DNA form, the CDR3 reads TGTGCCAGCAGCCCCCACACCTCGGGACTAGCGGGCAACTACGAGCAGTACTTC. Its translation: CASSPHTSGLAGNYEQYF.

The chain carries TRBV7-3 and TRBJ2-1; tentative D call: TRBD2 (5 bases). The CDR3 runs to 13 residues. Germline V gene sequence: CDR1 SGHTA, CDR2 FQGTGA. The V gene lost 2 bases and the J gene lost 9 bases, with 11 bases spanning the gap. The CDR3: CASSLASSGEQFF. The CDR3 region has the DNA TGTGCCAGCAGCTTAGCTAGCTCGGGTGAGCAGTTCTTC.

This clone has a single count. This chain connects TRBV11-2 to TRBJ1-2; TRBD1 aligns across 8 bases. This CDR3 is built from 15 residues. J was trimmed by 8 bases and V by 5 bases; bases with no gene match: 13. CDR1 and CDR2 from the germline V gene are SGHAT and FQNNGV. The CDR3 protein is CASSPGQGNRLGYTF. The CDR3 DNA is TGTGCCAGCAGCCCTGGACAGGGTAATCGCTTAGGCTACACCTTC.

J is TRBJ2-5 and V is TRBV5-1, with TRBD2 identical over 9 bases. CDR1 SGHRS and CDR2 YFSETQ come from the germline V gene. The CDR3 loop spans 15 amino acids. The V segment lost 4 bases and the J segment 4 bases; nucleotides outside the gene matches: 8. In DNA, the CDR3 is TGCGCCAGCAGCAAGGGACTAGCAGGGGGAGAGACCCAGTACTTC. This encodes CASSKGLAGGETQYF.

V and J are TRBV3-1 (or the pseudogene TRBV3-2) and TRBJ2-1, with 7 bases fitting TRBD1. Unmatched junction bases numbered 8, after V lost 9 bases and J lost 3 bases. The CDR3 totals 14 residues. Germline values: CDR1 LGHDT, CDR2 YNNKEL (reference sequence). CDR3 protein: CASSRDSLYNEQFF. The CDR3, as DNA: TGTGCCAGTTCCCGGGACAGCCTCTACAATGAGCAGTTCTTC.

Turning to this clone: One end of the junction varies from germline; a read error may be responsible. The chain combines TRBV6-1 with TRBJ2-3; 10 bases are shared with TRBD1. Germline CDR1 is MNHNS and CDR2 is SASEGT. This CDR3 contains 17 residues. The CDR3 spells CASSGLSGTGVLPNPHF. The CDR3 DNA sequence: TGTGCCAGCAGTGGCCTCTCCGGGACAGGGGTCCTCCCAAACCCCCATTTT.

This chain joins TRBV6-5 and TRBJ2-7, with a possible D match to TRBD1 (5 bases). Trimming shortened V by 6 bases and J by 2 bases, and 14 bases separated the two germline ends. The CDR3 is made up of 14 amino acids. From germline, CDR1 is MNHEY and CDR2 SVGAGI. This chain's CDR3 is CASSARQQAYEQYF. CDR3 DNA sequence: TGTGCCAGCAGCGCCAGACAGCAAGCCTACGAGCAGTACTTC.